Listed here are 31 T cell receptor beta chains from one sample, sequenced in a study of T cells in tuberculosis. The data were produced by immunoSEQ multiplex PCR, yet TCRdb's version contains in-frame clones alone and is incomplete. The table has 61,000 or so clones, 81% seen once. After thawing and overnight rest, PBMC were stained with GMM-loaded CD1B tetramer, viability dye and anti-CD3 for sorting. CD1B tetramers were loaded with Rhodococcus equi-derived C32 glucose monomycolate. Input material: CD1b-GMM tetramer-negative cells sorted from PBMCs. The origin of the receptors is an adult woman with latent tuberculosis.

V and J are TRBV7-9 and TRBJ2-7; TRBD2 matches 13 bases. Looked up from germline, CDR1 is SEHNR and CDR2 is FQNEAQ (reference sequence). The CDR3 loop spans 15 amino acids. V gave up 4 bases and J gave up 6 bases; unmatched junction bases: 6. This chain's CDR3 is CASSSTSGRAGEQYF. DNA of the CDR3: TGTGCCAGCAGCTCAACTAGCGGGAGGGCCGGCGAGCAGTACTTC.

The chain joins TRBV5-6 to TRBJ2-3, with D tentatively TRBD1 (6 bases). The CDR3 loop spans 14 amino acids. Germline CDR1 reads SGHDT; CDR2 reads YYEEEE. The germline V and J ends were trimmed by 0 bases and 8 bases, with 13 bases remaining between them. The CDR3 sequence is CASSLEQGVVTQYF. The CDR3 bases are TGTGCCAGCAGCTTGGAACAGGGCGTAGTTACGCAGTATTTT.

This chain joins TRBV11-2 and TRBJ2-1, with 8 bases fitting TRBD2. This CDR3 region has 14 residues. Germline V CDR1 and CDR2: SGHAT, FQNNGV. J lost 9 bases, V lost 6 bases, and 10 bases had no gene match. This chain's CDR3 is CASRRAGAGVEQFF. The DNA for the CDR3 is TGTGCCAGCAGAAGAGCGGGAGCTGGAGTTGAGCAGTTCTTC.

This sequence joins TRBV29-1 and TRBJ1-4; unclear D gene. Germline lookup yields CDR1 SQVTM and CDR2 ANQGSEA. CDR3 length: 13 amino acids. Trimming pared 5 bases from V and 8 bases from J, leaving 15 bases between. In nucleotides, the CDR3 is TGCAGCGTTTATACGTGGGAGGGCGAAAAACTGTTTTTT. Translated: CSVYTWEGEKLFF.

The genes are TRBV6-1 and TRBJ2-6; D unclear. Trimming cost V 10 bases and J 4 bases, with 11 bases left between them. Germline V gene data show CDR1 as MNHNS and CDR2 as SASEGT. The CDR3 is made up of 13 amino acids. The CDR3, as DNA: TGTGCCACCACTATCCCCGGGGCCAACGTCCTGACTTTC. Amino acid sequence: CATTIPGANVLTF.

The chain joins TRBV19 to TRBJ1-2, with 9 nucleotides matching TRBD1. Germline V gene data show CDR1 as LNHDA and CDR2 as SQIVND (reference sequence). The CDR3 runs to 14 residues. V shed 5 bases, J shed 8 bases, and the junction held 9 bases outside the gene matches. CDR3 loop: CASSPRDREYGYTF. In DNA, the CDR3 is TGTGCCAGTAGTCCGAGGGACAGGGAGTACGGCTACACCTTC.

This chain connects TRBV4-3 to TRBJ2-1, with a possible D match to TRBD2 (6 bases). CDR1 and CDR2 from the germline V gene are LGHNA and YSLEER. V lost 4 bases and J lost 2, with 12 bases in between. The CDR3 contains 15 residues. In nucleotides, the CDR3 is TGCGCCAGCAGCCTGGACCCGGGGGCCTACAATGAGCAGTTCTTC. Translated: CASSLDPGAYNEQFF.

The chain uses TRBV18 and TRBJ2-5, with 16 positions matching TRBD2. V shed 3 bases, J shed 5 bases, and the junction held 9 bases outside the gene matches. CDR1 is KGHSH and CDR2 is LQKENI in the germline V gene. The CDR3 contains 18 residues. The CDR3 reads CASSPTGLAGGPRETQYF. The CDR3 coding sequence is TGTGCCAGCTCACCGACGGGACTAGCGGGAGGGCCTAGGGAGACCCAGTACTTC. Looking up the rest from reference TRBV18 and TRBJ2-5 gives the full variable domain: NAGVMQNPRHLVRRRGQEARLRCSPMKGHSHVYWYRQLPEEGLKFMVYLQKENIIDESGMPKERFSAEFPKEGPSILRIQQVVRGDSAAYFCASSPTGLAGGPRETQYFGPGTRLLVL.

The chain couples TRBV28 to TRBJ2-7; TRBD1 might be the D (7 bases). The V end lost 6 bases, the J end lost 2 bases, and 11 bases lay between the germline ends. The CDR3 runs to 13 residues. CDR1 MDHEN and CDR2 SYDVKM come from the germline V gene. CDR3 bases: TGTGCCAGCAGGCGCGGGACAGCCTACGAGCAGTACTTC. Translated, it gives CASRRGTAYEQYF.

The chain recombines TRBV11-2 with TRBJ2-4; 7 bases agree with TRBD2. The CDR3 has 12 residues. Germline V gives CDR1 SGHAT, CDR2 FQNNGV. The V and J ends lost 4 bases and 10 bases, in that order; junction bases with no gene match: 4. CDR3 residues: CASSWGEGIQYF. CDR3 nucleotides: TGTGCCAGCAGCTGGGGGGAGGGGATTCAGTACTTC.

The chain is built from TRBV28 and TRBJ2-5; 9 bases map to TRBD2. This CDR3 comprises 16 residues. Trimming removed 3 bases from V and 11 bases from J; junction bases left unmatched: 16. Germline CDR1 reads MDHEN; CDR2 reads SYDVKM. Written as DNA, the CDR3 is TGTGCCAGCAGTTTTCGCGGGAGGGGGCCCTTGGGGGTGCAGTACTTC. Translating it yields CASSFRGRGPLGVQYF.

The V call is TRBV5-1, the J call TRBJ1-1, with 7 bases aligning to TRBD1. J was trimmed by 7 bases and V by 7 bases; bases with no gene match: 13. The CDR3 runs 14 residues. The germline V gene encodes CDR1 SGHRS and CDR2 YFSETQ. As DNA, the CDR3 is TGCGCCAGCGGACCCCAACAGGGGTTCGGTGAAGCTTTCTTT. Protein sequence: CASGPQQGFGEAFF.

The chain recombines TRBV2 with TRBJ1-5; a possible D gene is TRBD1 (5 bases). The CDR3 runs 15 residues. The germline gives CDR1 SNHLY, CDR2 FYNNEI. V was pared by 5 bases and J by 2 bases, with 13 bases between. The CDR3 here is CASSRGDGRNQPQHF. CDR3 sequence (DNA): TGTGCCAGCAGTCGGGGGGACGGACGCAATCAGCCCCAGCATTTT.

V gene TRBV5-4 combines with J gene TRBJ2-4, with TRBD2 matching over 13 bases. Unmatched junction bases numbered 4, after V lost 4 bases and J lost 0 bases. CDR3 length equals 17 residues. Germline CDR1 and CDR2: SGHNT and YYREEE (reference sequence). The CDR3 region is CASSTGTSGTAKNIQYF. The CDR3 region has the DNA TGTGCCAGCAGCACAGGGACTAGCGGGACAGCCAAAAACATTCAGTACTTC.

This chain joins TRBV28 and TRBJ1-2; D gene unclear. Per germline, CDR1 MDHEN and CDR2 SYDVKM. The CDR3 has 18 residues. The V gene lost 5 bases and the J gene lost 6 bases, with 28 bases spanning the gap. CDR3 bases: TGTGCCAGCAGTCCCTCCTCTTTAAACCCTAAATGGAGGGATGGCTACACCTTC. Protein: CASSPSSLNPKWRDGYTF.

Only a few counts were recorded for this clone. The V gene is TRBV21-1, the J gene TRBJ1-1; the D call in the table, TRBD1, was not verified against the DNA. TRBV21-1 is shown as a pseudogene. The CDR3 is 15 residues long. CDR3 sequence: CASSPRDRGLTEAFF. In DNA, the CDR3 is TGTGCCAGCAGCCCTCGGGACAGGGGCCTCACTGAAGCTTTCTTT.

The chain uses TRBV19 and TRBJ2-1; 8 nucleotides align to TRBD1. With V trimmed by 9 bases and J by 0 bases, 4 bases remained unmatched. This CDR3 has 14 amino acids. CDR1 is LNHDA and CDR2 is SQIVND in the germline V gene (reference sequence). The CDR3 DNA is TGTGCCAGCGGGGACAGGTTCTCCTACAATGAGCAGTTCTTC. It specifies CASGDRFSYNEQFF.

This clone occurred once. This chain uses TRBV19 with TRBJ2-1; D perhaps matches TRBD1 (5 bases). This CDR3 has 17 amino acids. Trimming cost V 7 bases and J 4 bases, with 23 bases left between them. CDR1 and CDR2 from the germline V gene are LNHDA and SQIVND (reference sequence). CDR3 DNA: TGTGCCAGTAAGTCCCCAGGGATTGGGTTCGGTTACAATGAGCAGTTCTTC. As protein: CASKSPGIGFGYNEQFF.

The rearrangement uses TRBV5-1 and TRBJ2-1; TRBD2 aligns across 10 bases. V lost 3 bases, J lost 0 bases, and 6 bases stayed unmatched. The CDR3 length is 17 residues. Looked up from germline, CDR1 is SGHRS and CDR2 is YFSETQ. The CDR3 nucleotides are TGCGCCAGCAGCTACGGACTAGCGGCGAGCTCCTACAATGAGCAGTTCTTC. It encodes CASSYGLAASSYNEQFF. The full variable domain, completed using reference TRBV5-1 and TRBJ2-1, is KAGVTQTPRYLIKTRGQQVTLSCSPISGHRSVSWYQQTPGQGLQFLFEYFSETQRNKGNFPGRFSGRQFSNSRSEMNVSTLELGDSALYLCASSYGLAASSYNEQFFGPGTRLTVL.

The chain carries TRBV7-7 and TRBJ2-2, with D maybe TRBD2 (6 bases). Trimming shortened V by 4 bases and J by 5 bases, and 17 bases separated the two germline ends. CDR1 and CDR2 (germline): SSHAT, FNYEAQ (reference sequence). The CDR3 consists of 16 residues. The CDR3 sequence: CASSSRRDLETGELFF. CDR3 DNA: TGTGCCAGCAGCTCGCGGCGGGACCTCGAAACCGGGGAGCTGTTTTTT.

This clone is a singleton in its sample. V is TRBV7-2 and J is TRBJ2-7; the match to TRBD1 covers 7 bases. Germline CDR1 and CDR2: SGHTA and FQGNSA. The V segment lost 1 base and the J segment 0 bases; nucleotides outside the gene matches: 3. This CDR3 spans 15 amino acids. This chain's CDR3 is CASSLEGQVSYEQYF. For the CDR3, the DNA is TGTGCCAGCAGCTTAGAAGGACAGGTCTCCTACGAGCAGTACTTC.

As DNA, the CDR3 is TGCGCCAGCAGCTTATCAGGGGGCTACGAGCAGTACTTC. Translated, it gives CASSLSGGYEQYF. J is TRBJ2-7 and V is TRBV5-1; 7 nucleotides agree with TRBD1. V was clipped by 2 bases and J by 3 bases; unmatched bases: 2. The CDR3 length is 13 residues. CDR1 SGHRS and CDR2 YFSETQ come from the germline V gene.

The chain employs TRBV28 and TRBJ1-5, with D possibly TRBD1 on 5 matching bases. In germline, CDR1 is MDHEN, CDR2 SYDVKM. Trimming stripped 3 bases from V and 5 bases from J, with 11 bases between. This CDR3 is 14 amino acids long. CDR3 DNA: TGTGCCAGCAGTTTGCCGGGGGGGTATCAGCCCCAGCATTTT. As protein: CASSLPGGYQPQHF.

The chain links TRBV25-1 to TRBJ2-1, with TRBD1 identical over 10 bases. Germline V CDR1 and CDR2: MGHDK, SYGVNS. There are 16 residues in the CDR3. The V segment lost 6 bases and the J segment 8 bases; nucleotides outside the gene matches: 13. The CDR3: CASRRETGQGLDEQFF. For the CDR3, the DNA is TGTGCCAGCAGAAGAGAAACGGGACAGGGGTTGGATGAGCAGTTCTTC.

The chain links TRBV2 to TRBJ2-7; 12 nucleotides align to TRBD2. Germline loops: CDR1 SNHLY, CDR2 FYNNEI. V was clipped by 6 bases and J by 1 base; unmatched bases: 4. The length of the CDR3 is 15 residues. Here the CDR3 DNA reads TGTGCCAGCAGGATGGGACTAGCGGGTTCCTACGAGCAGTACTTC. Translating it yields CASRMGLAGSYEQYF.

CDR3 nucleotide sequence: TGTGCCAGCTGGGGGGGCACTGAAGCTTTCTTT. This sequence encodes CASWGGTEAFF. The chain joins TRBV27 to TRBJ1-1; tentative D call: TRBD1 (5 bases). The CDR3 loop spans 11 amino acids. The germline gives CDR1 MNHEY, CDR2 SMNVEV (reference sequence). V shed 8 bases and J shed 4 bases, with 8 bases lying between them.

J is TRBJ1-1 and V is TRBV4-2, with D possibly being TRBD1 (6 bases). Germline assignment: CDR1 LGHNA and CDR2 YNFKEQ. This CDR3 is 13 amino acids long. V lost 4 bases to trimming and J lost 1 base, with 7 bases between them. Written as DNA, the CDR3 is TGTGCCAGCAGCCGGACAGCGAACACTGAAGCTTTCTTT. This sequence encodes CASSRTANTEAFF.

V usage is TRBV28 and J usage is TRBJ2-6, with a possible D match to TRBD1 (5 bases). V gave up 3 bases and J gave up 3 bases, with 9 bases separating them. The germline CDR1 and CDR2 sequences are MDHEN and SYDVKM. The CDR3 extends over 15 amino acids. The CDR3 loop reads CASSFLGDGANVLTF. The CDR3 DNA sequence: TGTGCCAGCAGTTTTTTAGGGGATGGGGCCAACGTCCTGACTTTC.

CDR3 nucleotides: TGTGCCAGCAGCTTAGCCTTGACTAGCTCTAGCACAGATACGCAGTATTTT. Translated, it gives CASSLALTSSSTDTQYF. The rearrangement uses TRBV7-8 and TRBJ2-3; TRBD2 matches 7 bases. Trimming cost V 0 bases and J 0 bases; bases outside gene matches: 6. Germline CDR1 and CDR2: SGHVS and FQNEAQ. The CDR3 contains 17 residues.

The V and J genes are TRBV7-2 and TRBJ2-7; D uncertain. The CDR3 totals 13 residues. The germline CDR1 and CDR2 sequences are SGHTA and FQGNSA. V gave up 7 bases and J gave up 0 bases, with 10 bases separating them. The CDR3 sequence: CASTSMSSYEQYF. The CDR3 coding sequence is TGTGCCAGCACCTCCATGAGCTCCTACGAGCAGTACTTC.

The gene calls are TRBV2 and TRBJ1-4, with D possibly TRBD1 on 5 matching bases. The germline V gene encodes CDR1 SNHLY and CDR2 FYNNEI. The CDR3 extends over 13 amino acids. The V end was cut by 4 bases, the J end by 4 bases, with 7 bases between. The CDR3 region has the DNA TGTGCCAGCAGTGGAGACAGTAATGAAAAACTGTTTTTT. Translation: CASSGDSNEKLFF.